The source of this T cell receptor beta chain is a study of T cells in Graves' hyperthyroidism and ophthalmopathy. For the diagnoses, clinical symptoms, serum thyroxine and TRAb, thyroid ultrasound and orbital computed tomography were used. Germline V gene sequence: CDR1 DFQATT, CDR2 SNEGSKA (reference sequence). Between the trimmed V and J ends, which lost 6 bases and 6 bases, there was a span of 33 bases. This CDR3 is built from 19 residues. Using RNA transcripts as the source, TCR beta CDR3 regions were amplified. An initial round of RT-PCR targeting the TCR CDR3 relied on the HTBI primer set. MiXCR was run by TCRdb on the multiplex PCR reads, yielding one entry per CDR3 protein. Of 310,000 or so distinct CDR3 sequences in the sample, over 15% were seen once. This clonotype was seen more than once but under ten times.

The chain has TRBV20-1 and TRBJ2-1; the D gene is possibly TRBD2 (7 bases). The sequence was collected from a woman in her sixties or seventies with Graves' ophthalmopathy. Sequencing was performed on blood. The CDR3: CSALSVLGGGAFLGNEQFF. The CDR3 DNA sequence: TGCAGTGCCCTATCTGTTTTAGGGGGGGGGGCCTTTCTAGGCAATGAGCAGTTCTTC.